The rows below give T cell receptor beta chains drawn from one sample of a study of shared clonotypes between healthy human individuals. The protocol was immunoSEQ multiplex PCR, while the TCRdb copy is restricted to in-frame clones and leaves out a portion. The table includes nearly 1 million clones, 76% detected once. Sequencing was performed on memory CD4+ T cells sorted from blood. The receptors here all came from a man aged 18 to 30 in good health. Both conserved end residues are part of each CDR3. A D gene is named only where the DNA matches it firmly. For some rows the clone size is stated as once, few or many, or as a class when expanded; others skip it.

v_gene	d_gene	j_gene	abundance	CDR3nt	CDR3aa
TRBV5-5	TRBD1	TRBJ1-2	few	TGTGCCAGCAGCTCATTACCGGACAGGGAATATGGCTACACCTTC	CASSSLPDREYGYTF
TRBV5-1	TRBD2	TRBJ2-3	.	TGCGCCAGCAGAACTAGCGTATTATTCACAGATACGCAGTATTTT	CASRTSVLFTDTQYF
TRBV19	TRBD1	TRBJ2-3	.	TGTGCCAGTAGTACCCGGGACAGACCCACAGATACGCAGTATTTT	CASSTRDRPTDTQYF
TRBV5-6	.	TRBJ2-7	.	TGTGCCAGCAGCTTGGCCGGGGTATCCTACGAGCAGTACTTC	CASSLAGVSYEQYF
TRBV11-3	TRBD1	TRBJ2-5	.	TGTGCCAGCAGCCAGTCCGGGACAGGGGGGGAGACCCAGTACTTC	CASSQSGTGGETQYF
TRBV7-8	.	TRBJ1-6	once	TGTGCCAGCAGCTTAGCGAGTTATAATTCACCCCTCCACTTT	CASSLASYNSPLHF
TRBV27	.	TRBJ1-5	.	TGTGCCAGCAGTTTGGGCAGGGAAAGCAATCAGCCCCAGCATTTT	CASSLGRESNQPQHF
TRBV28	TRBD1	TRBJ2-2	once	TGTGCCAGCAGGGGGACAGGGTCCGGGGAGCTGTTTTTT	CASRGTGSGELFF
TRBV7-2	.	TRBJ2-2	once	TGTGCCAGCACCCCCGGGCAACCCGGTAGCGGGGAGCTGTTTTTT	CASTPGQPGSGELFF
TRBV14	.	TRBJ1-6	many	TGTGCCAGCAGCGCCCGGACAGCCCTCGGGGAATCACCCCTCCACTTT	CASSARTALGESPLHF